What follows describes a single TCR beta chain. The antigen this receptor binds is unknown. Base quality data are lacking; no much larger clone is found one base away. The sample has other DNA sequences that encode this CDR3 too. This sample stems from a study of Ad26.COV2.S vaccination and SARS-CoV-2 variants (dated by TCRdb to the early 2020s). Concerning the study at large: Donors in the vaccine arm were drawn from COV1001, a phase I-IIa trial of Ad26.COV2.S in healthy adults that was multicentre, randomized, double-blind and placebo-controlled. A total of some 30 samples were included in the TCR-sequenced set, comprising roughly 20 Ad26.COV2.S vaccine recipients, 5 placebo recipients and 8 SARS-CoV-2 convalescent individuals. Ad26.COV2.S was administered intramuscularly at a dose of 5x10^10 or 1x10^11 viral particles, either as one shot or as two shots given 56 days apart. Participants in the trial were split at random into five groups of five each, receiving low-dose or high-dose Ad26.COV2.S once or twice, or else placebo on both occasions. Investigators did not know the trial group allocation while performing experiments and assessing outcomes. TCRbeta repertoire sequencing served as the tool for gauging how specific and how broad the SARS-CoV-2-reactive T cell receptors were following Ad26.COV2.S vaccination.

The CDR3 runs 14 amino acids, cysteine and phenylalanine included. Kept here is only the CDR3 DNA, which spans 42 bases and is read in frame from base 1. Trimming takes 3 bases from V and 1 base from J, and the germline ends sit 9 bases apart. CDR1 and CDR2, per the germline V gene, are KGHSH and LQKENI. This specimen's treatment or condition label, per the study, means: around 19 received Ad26.COV2.S at low or high dose, single or two shots; 5 received placebo; per-sample allocation not given. For vaccine and placebo recipients, the sequenced repertoires came from samples collected on day 63 after the first injection. Between 29 July and 7 August 2020, Cohort 1b enrolled some 25 adults aged 18-55 years at one site in Boston, USA. Ad26.COV2.S consisted of a replication-incompetent adenovirus type 26 vector by which a prefusion-stabilized SARS-CoV-2 spike protein from the original Wuhan strain was expressed.

Results and caveats for the whole study, not just this receptor: Higher spike-specific TCR breadth was observed in Ad26.COV2.S recipients than in placebo recipients (P = 0.0014). The authors noted that the TCR breadth and depth analyses may have underestimated total T cell responses. Comparable non-spike TCR breadth was observed between vaccine and placebo recipients, consistent with only spike being contained in the vaccine. Substantial breadth of spike-specific CD8+ and CD4+ T cell responses was reported after vaccination. The study was not powered to compare responses between vaccine doses or regimens.

TCRbeta CDR3 regions were sequenced with the immunoSEQ Assay. After extraction, genomic DNA underwent amplification by bias-controlled multiplex PCR, followed by high-throughput sequencing. The paper's processing steps were these. To quantify the absolute abundance of every unique TCRbeta CDR3 region, sequences were collapsed and filtered. T cell fraction was estimated by normalizing TCRbeta template counts to usable DNA, with usable DNA measured through amplification of reference genes found in all nucleated cells. Repertoire TCRs were annotated as SARS-CoV-2-specific when V gene, CDR3 amino acid sequence and J gene were exactly matched to a known reactive TCR set. The reference SARS-CoV-2 TCR set was derived from MIRA and filtered for enrichment in COVID-19-positive ImmuneCODE repertoires, a step that removed public or cross-reactive TCRs. Based on the MIRA antigens, annotated TCRs were further analysed at the level of specific ORF or position within ORF. Breadth was defined as the number of annotated unique rearrangements divided by the total number of unique productive rearrangements, and depth was defined as the summed frequency of the annotated unique rearrangements. TCR breadth was compared between groups using two-sided Wilcoxon rank-sum tests. In TCRdb, the immuneACCESS table is reduced to in-frame sequences with V and J assigned. These tables do not hold every clone; where another copy was compared, an unresolved V gene accounts for under half, and the others remain unexplained. V and J calls and clone size come straight from that table; D and trimming were deduced from the DNA. Counted in this sample were 250,000 or so clones; roughly nine tenths of them appeared once. The leading ten clones occupy about 2.7% of the sample.

Rearrangement joined TRBV18 to TRBJ1-2; possibly the D gene is TRBD1, per 5 matching bases. The clonotype comes from a person aged 18-65 years who received the Ad26.COV2.S COVID-19 vaccine or a placebo. The source was peripheral blood, collected in a trial of Ad26.COV2.S vaccine versus placebo. The DNA sequence follows: TGTGCCAGCTCACCCGGGGGTAATAACTATGGCTACACCTTC. It specifies CASSPGGNNYGYTF.